The clone carrying this T cell receptor beta chain was observed many times. The antigen is undetermined. Via MiXCR, TCRdb re-called the 5' RACE reads, giving one row per CDR3 protein. The sample carries 85,000 to 100,000 distinct CDR3 sequences, about 5.8% recorded once. V lost 5 bases to trimming and J lost 7 bases; unmatched junction nucleotides: 10. The CDR3 covers 14 residues. Germline CDR1 is SGHAT and CDR2 is FQNNGV. This sample is part of a study of T cells after yellow fever vaccination. The wider study: Fractions low in cell number were prepared with SMART-Seq v4 Ultra Low Input. Findings and caveats of the study: Clones from primary vaccination mostly reappeared after the booster (around 97% CD4, approximately 86% CD8). One caveat is that FACS-sorted repertoires could contain abundant clonotypes contaminating from the bulk population.

The specimen comprised CD8+ T cells sorted from PBMCs, sampled 10 days after the yellow fever booster vaccination. The TCR was taken from a man between 18 and 29 years old who received the YFV17D yellow fever vaccine. This chain connects TRBV11-2 to TRBJ2-5, with 7 bases fitting TRBD1. The CDR3 sequence: CASSRDSARPTQYF. CDR3 in DNA: TGTGCCAGCAGCCGGGACAGTGCAAGGCCGACCCAGTACTTC.